This passage covers 29 T cell receptor beta chains from one sample sequenced in a study of blood T cell repertoires in COVID-19. Generated by immunoSEQ multiplex PCR, the TCRdb table keeps only in-frame clones and is missing some. The sample contains some 250,000 clones, roughly 79% of which appear only once. Specimen: peripheral blood. These receptors were obtained from an elderly woman with COVID-19, enrolled during active disease.

The CDR3 nucleotides are TGTGCCAGCAGCCCTCAGGCGTATGGCTCCTACAATGAGCAGTTCTTC. Translating it yields CASSPQAYGSYNEQFF. The chain employs TRBV27 and TRBJ2-1, with unresolved D. The V end was cut by 6 bases, the J end by 0 bases, with 15 bases between. Germline V gene lookup returns CDR1 MNHEY and CDR2 SMNVEV (reference sequence). CDR3 length equals 16 residues.

V and J are TRBV5-8 and TRBJ1-2; 8 bases line up with TRBD1. The CDR3 spans 14 residues. Trimming cost V 2 bases and J 5 bases; bases outside gene matches: 5. Germline V gene data show CDR1 as SGHTS and CDR2 as YDEGEE. CDR3 DNA: TGTGCCAGCAGCTTTTCCGACAGGGGATATGGCTACACCTTC. It specifies CASSFSDRGYGYTF.

Many counts were recorded for this clone. This chain connects TRBV27 to TRBJ1-1; TRBD1 might be the D (5 bases). There are 16 residues in the CDR3. Looked up from germline, CDR1 is MNHEY and CDR2 is SMNVEV (reference sequence). Trimming shortened V by 3 bases and J by 0 bases, and 14 bases separated the two germline ends. The DNA of the CDR3 is TGTGCCAGCAGTTTCAGGTCCTGGGGCGTGAACACTGAAGCTTTCTTT. Translated, it gives CASSFRSWGVNTEAFF.

This rearrangement joins TRBV5-1 to TRBJ2-2; 9 bases agree with TRBD1. Germline V CDR1 and CDR2: SGHRS, YFSETQ. Trimming removed 1 base from V and 0 bases from J; junction bases left unmatched: 1. This CDR3 has 16 amino acids. CDR3 sequence reads: CASSLWTGANTGELFF. Here the CDR3 DNA reads TGCGCCAGCAGCTTGTGGACAGGGGCGAACACCGGGGAGCTGTTTTTT.

V usage is TRBV24-1 and J usage is TRBJ2-6, with 7 bases aligning to TRBD1. Trimming took 9 bases from V and 0 from J; bases not matched to a gene: 10. Germline assignment: CDR1 KGHDR and CDR2 SFDVKD. This CDR3 region has 17 residues. Here the CDR3 reads CATGPGQRSSGANVLTF. For the CDR3, the DNA is TGTGCCACCGGGCCGGGACAGAGGTCCTCTGGGGCCAACGTCCTGACTTTC.

The gene calls are TRBV11-3 and TRBJ2-4; no reliable D call. Trimming removed 1 base from V and 8 bases from J, with 21 bases in between. From germline, CDR1 is SGHNT and CDR2 YENEEA. The CDR3 length is 17 residues. The CDR3 is CASSLGASHPSKDIQYF. In DNA form, the CDR3 reads TGTGCCAGCAGCTTAGGGGCCAGCCACCCCTCCAAGGACATTCAGTACTTC.

The J gene is TRBJ1-2, the V gene TRBV15; D possibly corresponds to TRBD1 (6 bases). V was pared by 0 bases and J by 8 bases, with 13 bases between. The CDR3 length is 14 residues. Germline CDR1 LNHNV, CDR2 YYDKDF (reference sequence). The CDR3 sequence: CATSREFTGLGYTF. The CDR3, as DNA: TGTGCCACCAGCAGAGAATTTACAGGGCTAGGCTACACCTTC.

The CDR3 nucleotides are TGTGCCAGCAGAACCGACAGGGGGCGCGTTGGAAACACCATATATTTT. It specifies CASRTDRGRVGNTIYF. The rearrangement uses TRBV2 and TRBJ1-3; 10 nucleotides align to TRBD1. There are 16 residues in the CDR3. Losses at the gene ends were 6 bases for V and 3 bases for J; bases not matched to a gene: 8. Germline CDR1 is SNHLY and CDR2 is FYNNEI.

The chain has TRBV5-1 and TRBJ2-3; 7 bases fit TRBD2. The CDR3 length is 15 residues. Germline CDR1 reads SGHRS; CDR2 reads YFSETQ. The junction had 8 bases not matched to a gene; V was cut back by 4 bases and J by 3 bases. The CDR3 region has the DNA TGCGCCAGCAGCCAAACGGGGGGAGGAACAGATACGCAGTATTTT. Translation: CASSQTGGGTDTQYF.

The V and J genes are TRBV18 and TRBJ2-1; 7 bases are shared with TRBD2. Germline loops: CDR1 KGHSH, CDR2 LQKENI. The CDR3 is made up of 14 amino acids. After removal of 6 bases from V and 3 bases from J, the junction contained 5 bases not matched to a gene. CDR3 loop: CASSPGGDYNEQFF. In DNA, the CDR3 is TGTGCCAGCTCTCCGGGGGGTGACTACAATGAGCAGTTCTTC.

This chain connects TRBV15 to TRBJ2-5; 8 bases agree with TRBD1. V dropped 3 bases and J dropped 5; count of bases not matched to a gene: 11. CDR3 size: 16 residues. The germline V gene has CDR1 LNHNV and CDR2 YYDKDF (reference sequence). CDR3 DNA sequence: TGTGCCACCAGCAGGGGGAAGACAGGGGCGGAGGAGACCCAGTACTTC. Protein: CATSRGKTGAEETQYF.

The genes are TRBV18 and TRBJ1-1; D ambiguous. V was trimmed by 1 base and J by 2 bases, leaving 8 bases between them. The CDR3 sequence is 14 residues long. The germline V gene encodes CDR1 KGHSH and CDR2 LQKENI. The CDR3 nucleotides are TGTGCCAGCTCACCACTAGAAGCCAACACTGAAGCTTTCTTT. Translating it yields CASSPLEANTEAFF.

The chain recombines TRBV6-5 with TRBJ1-4, with TRBD1 matching over 8 bases. CDR1 MNHEY and CDR2 SVGAGI come from the germline V gene. Trimming cost V 7 bases and J 7 bases; bases outside gene matches: 8. The CDR3 contains 14 residues. CDR3 region: CASTQTGGGEKLFF. CDR3 DNA: TGTGCCAGCACTCAAACAGGGGGGGGTGAAAAACTGTTTTTT.

The rearrangement uses TRBV5-4 and TRBJ2-7; 10 nucleotides line up with TRBD1. Per the germline V gene, CDR1 is SGHNT and CDR2 is YYREEE (reference sequence). The CDR3 length is 16 residues. V lost 4 bases, J lost 3 bases, and 10 bases stayed unmatched. The CDR3, as DNA: TGTGCCAGCAGCCTTCCGTGGGGACAGGGGAACTACGAGCAGTACTTC. It encodes CASSLPWGQGNYEQYF.

The chain uses TRBV28 and TRBJ2-3; TRBD2 might be the D (6 bases). CDR3 length equals 16 residues. Germline-derived CDR1 and CDR2 are MDHEN and SYDVKM. V gave up 8 bases and J gave up 1 base, with 19 bases separating them. CDR3 DNA: TGTGCCAGCTCTCGGTACGGACTACCACGCACAGATACGCAGTATTTT. Its translation is CASSRYGLPRTDTQYF.

DNA for the CDR3: TGTGCCAGCAGCTTATGGGAGAGCCTGGAGACCCAGTACTTC. Translated, it gives CASSLWESLETQYF. The rearrangement links TRBV7-2 to TRBJ2-5; tentatively, D is TRBD2 (5 bases). The CDR3 has 14 residues. Trimming left V 2 bases short and J 5 bases short, with 12 bases between. In germline, CDR1 is SGHTA, CDR2 FQGNSA.

This chain connects TRBV18 to TRBJ2-4, with 12 bases aligning to TRBD1. Trimming took 4 bases from V and 7 from J; bases not matched to a gene: 5. CDR3 length: 15 amino acids. Germline V gives CDR1 KGHSH, CDR2 LQKENI. CDR3: CASSQGTGGRNIQYF. CDR3 DNA sequence: TGTGCCAGCTCACAAGGGACAGGGGGCAGGAACATTCAGTACTTC.

The V gene is TRBV3-1 (or the pseudogene TRBV3-2), the J gene TRBJ2-4; a possible D gene is TRBD2 (6 bases). Looked up from germline, CDR1 is LGHDT and CDR2 is YNNKEL (reference sequence). The V end lost 4 bases, the J end lost 3 bases, and 10 bases lay between the germline ends. CDR3 length: 14 residues. The CDR3 DNA sequence: TGTGCCAGCAGCCTCGTCGGGGGCAAAAACATTCAGTACTTC. Translated, it gives CASSLVGGKNIQYF.

The rearrangement joins TRBV12-5 to TRBJ1-4; D unresolved. CDR1 and CDR2 (germline): LGHNT, FRNRAP. With 1 base removed from V and 3 bases from J, the gap between germline ends came to 9 bases. CDR3 length: 15 amino acids. The CDR3 spells CASGLGSSANEKLFF. The CDR3 DNA sequence: TGTGCTAGTGGTTTGGGATCGTCGGCTAATGAAAAACTGTTTTTT.

This sequence joins TRBV30 and TRBJ1-5; D not resolved. V shed 1 base and J shed 0 bases, with 7 bases lying between them. CDR1 and CDR2 (germline): GTSNPN, SVGIG (reference sequence). The CDR3 extends over 14 amino acids. In DNA, the CDR3 is TGTGCCTGGAGTGCAGGAAATAGCAATCAGCCCCAGCATTTT. This sequence encodes CAWSAGNSNQPQHF.

V gene TRBV12-3 or TRBV12-4 combines with J gene TRBJ2-7; D is unresolved. The V gene lost 3 bases and the J gene lost 2 bases, with 8 bases spanning the gap. The CDR3 sequence is 13 residues long. The CDR3 is CASSLYGAYEQYF. In nucleotides, the CDR3 is TGTGCCAGCAGTTTGTACGGAGCCTACGAGCAGTACTTC.

The chain combines TRBV18 with TRBJ2-2; D might be TRBD1 (5 bases). This CDR3 is 14 amino acids long. V dropped 8 bases and J dropped 1 base, with 11 bases sitting between them. Germline V lookup: CDR1 KGHSH, CDR2 LQKENI. DNA for the CDR3: TGTGCCAGCCGCCAGGGAAGGAACACCGGGGAGCTGTTTTTT. Its protein product is CASRQGRNTGELFF.

This chain links TRBV7-9 with TRBJ1-1; 7 bases agree with TRBD1. Germline V lookup: CDR1 SEHNR, CDR2 FQNEAQ (reference sequence). This CDR3 has 15 amino acids. Trimming removed 5 bases from V and 4 bases from J; junction bases left unmatched: 10. This CDR3 reads CASSGGTVQTTEAFF. The CDR3 DNA is TGTGCCAGCAGCGGGGGGACAGTCCAAACCACTGAAGCTTTCTTT.

The gene calls are TRBV7-3 and TRBJ2-3; 11 nucleotides match TRBD2. Trimming took 1 base from V and 5 from J; bases not matched to a gene: 5. The CDR3 is made up of 16 amino acids. CDR1 and CDR2 from the germline V gene are SGHTA and FQGTGA. The CDR3 DNA reads TGTGCCAGCAGCTTAATGGCTAGCGGGGGGATAGATACGCAGTATTTT. This encodes CASSLMASGGIDTQYF.

In the case of this clone: The identical CDR3 is also encoded by other nucleotide sequences in the sample. This rearrangement joins TRBV5-1 to TRBJ1-1; TRBD1 matches 8 bases. This CDR3 has 13 residues. The V and J ends lost 1 base and 4 bases, in that order; junction bases with no gene match: 0. Germline V gene sequence: CDR1 SGHRS, CDR2 YFSETQ. The CDR3 DNA is TGCGCCAGCAGCTTGACAGGGGGCACTGAAGCTTTCTTT. Its translation: CASSLTGGTEAFF.

This clone was found once. The chain combines TRBV28 with TRBJ2-1; 7 nucleotides line up with TRBD1. Trimming at V came to 8 bases and at J to 4 bases, leaving 8 bases not matched to a gene. The length of the CDR3 is 14 residues. The V gene's germline CDR1 is MDHEN and CDR2 SYDVKM. The CDR3 protein is CASWSGTVYNEQFF. DNA for the CDR3: TGTGCCAGCTGGTCCGGGACAGTTTACAATGAGCAGTTCTTC.

The chain has TRBV3-1 (or the pseudogene TRBV3-2) and TRBJ1-1; TRBD1 matches at 7 bases. The length of the CDR3 is 15 residues. V shed 5 bases and J 1 base; nucleotides not matched to a gene: 7. CDR1 and CDR2 from the germline V gene are LGHDT and YNNKEL (reference sequence). The CDR3 sequence: CASSSAGTANTEAFF. As DNA, the CDR3 is TGTGCCAGCAGCTCGGCCGGGACAGCGAACACTGAAGCTTTCTTT.

The chain couples TRBV29-1 to TRBJ1-2; 7 positions agree with TRBD1. From germline, CDR1 is SQVTM and CDR2 ANQGSEA. Trimming cost V 0 bases and J 4 bases; bases outside gene matches: 8. The CDR3 contains 15 residues. The CDR3 DNA follows: TGCAGCGTTGAAGATCTTCGGACAGGCTTCTATGGCTACACCTTC. Translating gives CSVEDLRTGFYGYTF.

As DNA, the CDR3 is TGCGCCAGCCGAAGGCCGGGGGTAAACAATGAGCAGTTCTTC. It encodes CASRRPGVNNEQFF. The V gene is TRBV5-1, the J gene TRBJ2-1, with D maybe TRBD2 (6 bases). The germline V gene encodes CDR1 SGHRS and CDR2 YFSETQ. This CDR3 comprises 14 residues. V shed 7 bases and J shed 5 bases, with 16 bases lying between them.